This TCR beta chain was observed in a study of shared clonotypes between healthy human individuals. Overall study results and limits: Clonotypes shared by all four donors outscored non-shared clonotypes in generation probability. There were few donors, and this limited the genetic and exposure-history diversity represented. Naive subsets generally exceeded memory subsets in estimated richness.

For this clone: What it binds is unknown.

The V gene's germline CDR1 is SQVTM and CDR2 ANQGSEA. This CDR3 has 15 amino acids. V was shortened by 3 bases and J by 4 bases, with 18 bases between the two germline ends. Naive CD8 cells lacked CD45RO and underwent positive selection for CCR7, leaving out terminally differentiated effector memory CD45RA+ cells. Under the authors' procedure: ImmunoSEQ output lacked quality scores and full-length reads, limiting matched filtering. Using immunoSEQ multiplex PCR, the repertoire was profiled, and TCRdb retains in-frame clones only, with some absent. The DNA gave D and trimming, while V, J and clone size come from that table. The profile shows roughly 570,000 clones, roughly 98% of them singletons.

The clonotype was recovered from a man aged 25-40 years in good health. The sample was naive CD8+ T cells sorted from blood. This sequence joins TRBV29-1 and TRBJ1-1, with a possible D match to TRBD1 (6 bases). CDR3 sequence (DNA): TGCAGCGTTGACGGTACAGGGACGTCGATCACTGAAGCTTTCTTT. As protein: CSVDGTGTSITEAFF.